The 27 T cell receptor beta chains below were found in one sample sequenced in a study of blood T cell repertoires in COVID-19. Sequencing used immunoSEQ multiplex PCR; TCRdb keeps in-frame clones, though not all of them. The data show roughly 200,000 clones, approximately 88% seen once. The specimen was peripheral blood. Receptor source: a woman aged 35 to 49 with COVID-19, enrolled during active disease.

V is TRBV9 and J is TRBJ1-2; TRBD1 is a possible D gene (5 bases). CDR1 is SGDLS, CDR2 YYNGEE, per germline. V shed 0 bases and J shed 8 bases, with 11 bases lying between them. This CDR3 is 13 amino acids long. The CDR3 loop reads CASSVDGRGGYTF. CDR3 nucleotides: TGTGCCAGCAGCGTAGACGGGAGGGGCGGCTACACCTTC. Using reference TRBV9 and TRBJ1-2 for the parts outside the CDR3, the full variable domain is DSGVTQTPKHLITATGQRVTLRCSPRSGDLSVYWYQQSLDQGLQFLIQYYNGEERAKGNILERFSAQQFPDLHSELNLSSLELGDSALYFCASSVDGRGGYTFGSGTRLTVV.

The V gene is TRBV18, the J gene TRBJ2-7, with a possible D match to TRBD2 (5 bases). CDR1 is KGHSH, CDR2 LQKENI, per germline. This CDR3 has 11 amino acids. The V end lost 3 bases, the J end lost 5 bases, and 5 bases lay between the germline ends. The CDR3 nucleotides are TGTGCCAGCTCACCCGGGGACGAGCAGTACTTC. Translating it yields CASSPGDEQYF.

The CDR3 DNA reads TGTGCCAGCAGTCTTAGGGAGGGGCTAGCGGGCCTCACCGGGGAGCTGTTTTTT. Translating it yields CASSLREGLAGLTGELFF. V gene TRBV28 combines with J gene TRBJ2-2; 8 nucleotides align to TRBD2. V lost 5 bases, J lost 4 bases, and 15 bases stayed unmatched. The CDR3 spans 18 residues. Germline loops: CDR1 MDHEN, CDR2 SYDVKM.

The chain combines TRBV7-2 with TRBJ2-2; tentative D call: TRBD2 (5 bases). Germline V gene sequence: CDR1 SGHTA, CDR2 FQGNSA. CDR3 length equals 14 residues. Trimming left V 7 bases short and J 4 bases short, with 13 bases between. As DNA, the CDR3 is TGTGCCAGCAAGAACGGACTCTTCACCGGGGAGCTGTTTTTT. Its protein product is CASKNGLFTGELFF.

About this clone itself: At one end, the junction sequence differs from germline, possibly due to a read error. V and J are TRBV3-1 (or the pseudogene TRBV3-2) and TRBJ2-7; the D gene is possibly TRBD1 (7 bases). Germline loops: CDR1 LGHDT, CDR2 YNNKEL (reference sequence). The CDR3 consists of 14 residues. The CDR3 region has the DNA TGTGCCAGCCGCCAGGGGGGTAGCTCCTACGAGCAGTACTTC. Translating it yields CASRQGGSSYEQYF.

Of note for this clone: Other DNA sequences from this sample encode an identical CDR3 as well. V and J are TRBV18 and TRBJ1-2; no clear D. Germline CDR1 KGHSH, CDR2 LQKENI. V lost 0 bases and J lost 0, with 8 bases in between. The CDR3 totals 15 residues. The CDR3 spells CASSPPAGTNYGYTF. CDR3 nucleotides: TGTGCCAGCTCACCACCGGCGGGTACTAACTATGGCTACACCTTC.

This clone was recorded only once. The V and J genes are TRBV5-4 and TRBJ2-7; 12 bases are shared with TRBD2. The CDR3 is 14 amino acids. The ends lost 3 bases at V and 5 bases at J; junction bases unmatched: 3. The germline V gene encodes CDR1 SGHNT and CDR2 YYREEE (reference sequence). As DNA, the CDR3 is TGTGCCAGCAGCTCGGGACTAGCGGGCCACGAGCAGTACTTC. As protein: CASSSGLAGHEQYF.

CDR3 sequence reads: CASMRRQGGRGYTF. The CDR3 DNA reads as TGTGCCAGCATGAGGCGCCAGGGGGGTCGTGGCTACACCTTC. The chain combines TRBV28 with TRBJ1-2; 7 nucleotides line up with TRBD1. Unmatched junction bases numbered 12, after V lost 7 bases and J lost 7 bases. Germline CDR1 and CDR2: MDHEN and SYDVKM. The CDR3 is made up of 14 amino acids.

J is TRBJ1-5 and V is TRBV7-2, with 7 bases lining up with TRBD1. Trimming cost V 5 bases and J 2 bases; bases outside gene matches: 6. CDR1 is SGHTA and CDR2 is FQGNSA in the germline V gene. The CDR3 contains 15 residues. In nucleotides, the CDR3 is TGTGCCAGCAGCCAGCAGGGGGGCGGCAATCAGCCCCAGCATTTT. The encoded protein is CASSQQGGGNQPQHF.

V gene TRBV10-1 combines with J gene TRBJ2-6; TRBD1 aligns across 8 bases. J lost 4 bases, V lost 3 bases, and 2 bases had no gene match. Germline assignment: CDR1 WNHNN and CDR2 SYGVQD (reference sequence). The CDR3 runs to 15 residues. CDR3 nucleotides: TGCGCCAGCAGTGACAGGGGGCCAGGGGCCAACGTCCTGACTTTC. This translates into CASSDRGPGANVLTF.

This clone was seen just once. V gene TRBV14 combines with J gene TRBJ1-2; TRBD1 is a possible D gene (5 bases). Looked up from germline, CDR1 is SGHDN and CDR2 is FVKESK. Between the trimmed V and J ends, which lost 6 bases and 8 bases, there was a span of 16 bases. The CDR3 extends over 13 amino acids. The CDR3 nucleotides are TGTGCCAGCAGTCGCTTGCAGGGCCTAGGCTACACCTTC. This encodes CASSRLQGLGYTF.

V is TRBV6-5 and J is TRBJ2-5; TRBD2 is a possible D gene (6 bases). The CDR3 loop spans 14 amino acids. V dropped 2 bases and J dropped 2 bases, with 9 bases sitting between them. The germline gives CDR1 MNHEY, CDR2 SVGAGI. The CDR3: CASSYGGVQETQYF. CDR3 coding DNA: TGTGCCAGCAGTTACGGCGGGGTTCAAGAGACCCAGTACTTC.

The chain has TRBV19 and TRBJ2-2, with 9 positions matching TRBD2. The CDR3 totals 17 residues. Germline CDR1 is LNHDA and CDR2 is SQIVND (reference sequence). The J segment lost 5 bases and the V segment lost 5 bases, leaving 12 bases of the junction unmatched. The CDR3: CASSGLREGLRTGELFF. The CDR3 DNA reads TGTGCCAGTAGTGGTTTGCGGGAGGGCCTGAGGACCGGGGAGCTGTTTTTT.

The CDR3 nucleotides are TGCGCCAGCAGCTTGGAGACTCAGTACGAGCAGTACTTC. It codes for CASSLETQYEQYF. V gene TRBV5-1 combines with J gene TRBJ2-7; D is unresolved. Per the germline V gene, CDR1 is SGHRS and CDR2 is YFSETQ. The CDR3 has 13 amino acids. V was pared by 0 bases and J by 4 bases, with 8 bases between.

The chain joins TRBV11-2 to TRBJ2-5, with TRBD2 as a possible D gene (6 bases). This CDR3 comprises 16 residues. CDR1 is SGHAT, CDR2 FQNNGV, per germline. The V and J ends lost 0 bases and 0 bases respectively, with 11 bases between them. The CDR3 sequence: CASSLDSGEYQETQYF. CDR3 in DNA: TGTGCCAGCAGCTTAGATAGCGGAGAGTACCAAGAGACCCAGTACTTC.

The V call is TRBV11-2, the J call TRBJ1-2, with TRBD1 matching over 9 bases. The CDR3 runs to 14 residues. Germline V lookup: CDR1 SGHAT, CDR2 FQNNGV. Trimming took 2 bases from V and 6 from J; bases not matched to a gene: 4. Here the CDR3 DNA reads TGTGCCAGCAGCTTACTACAGGGGGCGGATGGCTACACCTTC. It is translated as CASSLLQGADGYTF.

This chain connects TRBV7-2 to TRBJ2-7; a weak D match, TRBD2 (6 bases). The CDR3 loop spans 16 amino acids. Per germline, CDR1 SGHTA and CDR2 FQGNSA. Trimming stripped 4 bases from V and 5 bases from J, with 21 bases between. CDR3 DNA: TGTGCCAGCAGCTCGGATTACGCGGGGTCCGCCCACGAGCAGTACTTC. Translation: CASSSDYAGSAHEQYF.

This chain uses TRBV10-3 with TRBJ1-3, with TRBD1 matching 9 bases. Germline CDR1 is ENHRY and CDR2 is SYGVKD. CDR3 length: 14 amino acids. Trimming at V came to 10 bases and at J to 3 bases, leaving 7 bases not matched to a gene. The CDR3 DNA sequence: TGTGCCACCCAGACAGGGGGAAATGGAAACACCATATATTTT. Protein sequence: CATQTGGNGNTIYF.

J is TRBJ1-3 and V is TRBV19; D gene uncertain. CDR1 is LNHDA and CDR2 is SQIVND in the germline V gene (reference sequence). The V gene lost 5 bases and the J gene lost 0 bases, with 17 bases spanning the gap. The CDR3 runs to 17 residues. CDR3 amino acids: CASSPGRVAISGNTIYF. The CDR3 bases are TGTGCCAGTAGTCCCGGGAGGGTCGCCATCTCTGGAAACACCATATATTTT.

The chain employs TRBV27 and TRBJ1-5; D is uncertain. Germline-derived CDR1 and CDR2 are MNHEY and SMNVEV (reference sequence). The CDR3 covers 16 residues. V was shortened by 1 base and J by 5 bases, with 15 bases between the two germline ends. The CDR3 sequence is CASSLYGWVVDQPQHF. CDR3 sequence (DNA): TGTGCCAGCAGTTTATACGGGTGGGTTGTGGATCAGCCCCAGCATTTT.

The rearrangement uses TRBV18 and TRBJ2-2; 7 bases line up with TRBD1. V lost 6 bases, J lost 0 bases, and 4 bases stayed unmatched. CDR1 KGHSH and CDR2 LQKENI come from the germline V gene. This CDR3 has 15 residues. The CDR3 here is CASSFDRANTGELFF. CDR3 nucleotide sequence: TGTGCCAGCTCTTTCGACAGGGCGAACACCGGGGAGCTGTTTTTT.

The gene calls are TRBV21-1 and TRBJ2-7; the table assigns TRBD1, which was not confirmed against the DNA. TRBV21-1 is assigned pseudogene status. The CDR3 is 17 amino acids. The CDR3 region has the DNA TGTGCCAGCAGCAAACCCTGCACAGGGGGCGGGTCCTACGAGCAGTACTTC. This gives the protein CASSKPCTGGGSYEQYF.

The chain links TRBV7-9 to TRBJ2-1; 16 bases agree with TRBD2. This CDR3 has 18 residues. Germline assignment: CDR1 SEHNR and CDR2 FQNEAQ (reference sequence). The V gene end was trimmed by 3 bases and the J gene end by 2 bases; junction bases not matched to a gene: 4. In DNA form, the CDR3 reads TGTGCCAGCAGCTTCGGGACTAGCGGGGGGGCCGCCTACAATGAGCAGTTCTTC. Encoded protein: CASSFGTSGGAAYNEQFF.

The chain carries TRBV24-1 and TRBJ2-2; 9 nucleotides agree with TRBD1. The germline V gene encodes CDR1 KGHDR and CDR2 SFDVKD. The CDR3 spans 16 residues. V was clipped by 3 bases and J by 5 bases; unmatched bases: 6. CDR3 amino acids: CATSDPQGAQTGELFF. CDR3 coding DNA: TGTGCCACCAGTGATCCACAGGGGGCGCAAACCGGGGAGCTGTTTTTT.

V is TRBV2 and J is TRBJ2-5, with 8 nucleotides matching TRBD2. Trimming cost V 7 bases and J 2 bases; bases outside gene matches: 6. Germline CDR1 reads SNHLY; CDR2 reads FYNNEI. CDR3 length: 14 amino acids. The CDR3 reads CASIRRGVQETQYF. The CDR3, as DNA: TGTGCCAGCATACGGCGGGGGGTGCAAGAGACCCAGTACTTC.

This clone was detected once. This chain links TRBV28 with TRBJ1-5; a possible D gene is TRBD1 (5 bases). This CDR3 region has 17 residues. The V gene's germline CDR1 is MDHEN and CDR2 SYDVKM. V lost 10 bases and J lost 6, with 28 bases in between. The CDR3 nucleotides are TGTGCCACCTCAGGGTACGCCGATGGAGGGGTCGGTCAGCCCCAGCATTTT. Amino acid sequence: CATSGYADGGVGQPQHF. Based on the CDR3 plus reference TRBV28 and TRBJ1-5, the full variable domain is DVKVTQSSRYLVKRTGEKVFLECVQDMDHENMFWYRQDPGLGLRLIYFSYDVKMKEKGDIPEGYSVSREKKERFSLILESASTNQTSMYLCATSGYADGGVGQPQHFGDGTRLSIL.

The chain links TRBV19 to TRBJ1-1; the match to TRBD1 covers 7 bases. This CDR3 comprises 12 residues. From germline, CDR1 is LNHDA and CDR2 SQIVND (reference sequence). V lost 5 bases and J lost 9; bases outside the gene matches: 6. This CDR3 reads CASSAAQGKAFF. The CDR3 coding sequence is TGTGCCAGTAGTGCCGCACAGGGGAAAGCTTTCTTT.